Each of the 14 T cell receptor beta chains below was sequenced from the same sample in a study of CD8+CD57+ T cells in acquired aplastic anemia. Only patients with CD8+CD57+ cell expansion on flow cytometry were chosen for sequencing. Genomic DNA served as template for TCR beta VDJ and CDR3 profiling. TCRdb used MiXCR to reprocess the reads, holding one entry per CDR3 protein. The sample contains about 160,000 distinct CDR3 sequences, 71% of which appear only once. The sample taken for sequencing was sorted CD4+, CD8+, or CD8+CD57+ T cells (not recorded which) from PBMCs. The source is a human donor with aplastic anemia.

The chain joins TRBV7-8 to TRBJ2-3; maybe TRBD2 (7 bases). The CDR3 has 15 amino acids. CDR1 and CDR2 from the germline V gene are SGHVS and FQNEAQ. The V gene lost 1 base and the J gene lost 5 bases, with 13 bases spanning the gap. Here the CDR3 reads CASSLGEGGQDTQYF. The CDR3, as DNA: TGTGCCAGCAGCTTAGGGGAGGGGGGGCAAGATACGCAGTATTTT.

The rearrangement uses TRBV9 and TRBJ2-1, with 8 bases fitting TRBD2. The CDR3 has 17 residues. Germline assignment: CDR1 SGDLS and CDR2 YYNGEE. V trimming: 4 bases; J trimming: 5 bases; junction bases outside the gene matches: 14. The CDR3 DNA is TGTGCCAGCAGCTTCCGCCGTGGTAGCGGGGCAGACAATGAGCAGTTCTTC. Translating it yields CASSFRRGSGADNEQFF.

The chain combines TRBV20-1 with TRBJ2-2; D ambiguous. Deletions cut 1 base from V and 7 bases from J, with 7 bases between. The germline V gene has CDR1 DFQATT and CDR2 SNEGSKA (reference sequence). This CDR3 is 12 amino acids long. CDR3 bases: TGCAGTGCTAGAGGAATTGGCGGGGAGCTGTTTTTT. Encoded protein: CSARGIGGELFF.

The chain uses TRBV24-1 and TRBJ1-2, with TRBD1 as a possible D gene (5 bases). The CDR3 spans 15 residues. Trimming took off 3 bases at V and 7 bases at J, with 17 bases between the two ends. The germline CDR1 and CDR2 sequences are KGHDR and SFDVKD. The CDR3 protein is CATSDPHTGEAGYTF. Here the CDR3 DNA reads TGTGCCACCAGTGATCCGCATACGGGGGAGGCTGGCTACACCTTC.

The chain recombines TRBV6-1 with TRBJ1-4, with D hard to call. This CDR3 spans 14 amino acids. Germline V CDR1 and CDR2: MNHNS, SASEGT. The V end was cut by 1 base, the J end by 8 bases, with 11 bases between. In nucleotides, the CDR3 is TGTGCCAGCAGTGAAGTGGCGGGATCCGAAAAACTGTTTTTT. It yields the protein CASSEVAGSEKLFF.

The chain links TRBV7-8 to TRBJ2-7; D is ambiguous. V lost 4 bases and J lost 5, with 9 bases in between. From germline, CDR1 is SGHVS and CDR2 FQNEAQ. The CDR3 has 12 residues. The CDR3 protein is CASSSNRDEQYF. Here the CDR3 DNA reads TGTGCCAGCAGCTCTAACCGGGACGAGCAGTACTTC.

The chain couples TRBV7-9 to TRBJ1-2; D is ambiguous. CDR3 size: 13 residues. Per the germline V gene, CDR1 is SEHNR and CDR2 is FQNEAQ (reference sequence). V was shortened by 5 bases and J by 8 bases, with 15 bases between the two germline ends. CDR3 DNA: TGTGCCAGCAGCCCAGGACCCTCGGGAGGCTACACCTTC. This encodes CASSPGPSGGYTF. Filled out from reference TRBV7-9 and TRBJ1-2, the complete variable domain reads DTGVSQNPRHKITKRGQNVTFRCDPISEHNRLYWYRQTLGQGPEFLTYFQNEAQLEKSRLLSDRFSAERPKGSFSTLEIQRTEQGDSAMYLCASSPGPSGGYTFGSGTRLTVV.

This clonotype was observed a few times. The V call is TRBV11-2, the J call TRBJ2-7; unclear D gene. CDR3 size: 11 residues. Trimming shortened V by 6 bases and J by 0 bases, and 3 bases separated the two germline ends. Germline loops: CDR1 SGHAT, CDR2 FQNNGV. CDR3 coding DNA: TGTGCCAGCAGGGACTCCTACGAGCAGTACTTC. Amino acid sequence: CASRDSYEQYF.

The rearrangement links TRBV12-5 to TRBJ2-7; no reliable D call. The CDR3 contains 13 residues. Germline-derived CDR1 and CDR2 are LGHNT and FRNRAP. The V and J ends lost 4 bases and 3 bases respectively, with 10 bases between them. This CDR3 is CASGSRDRYEQYF. The CDR3 DNA reads as TGTGCTAGTGGTTCTCGAGATCGCTACGAGCAGTACTTC. Full variable domain (remainder filled in from reference TRBV12-5 and TRBJ2-7): DARVTQTPRHKVTEMGQEVTMRCQPILGHNTVFWYRQTMMQGLELLAYFRNRAPLDDSGMPKDRFSAEMPDATLATLKIQPSEPRDSAVYFCASGSRDRYEQYFGPGTRLTVT.

The chain recombines TRBV6-5 with TRBJ2-5; 8 nucleotides match TRBD2. Germline V lookup: CDR1 MNHEY, CDR2 SVGAGI. The CDR3 is made up of 15 amino acids. The V gene end was trimmed by 3 bases and the J gene end by 5 bases; junction bases not matched to a gene: 8. This CDR3 is CASSYRRGAGETQYF. The CDR3 nucleotides are TGTGCCAGCAGTTATCGGCGGGGGGCTGGGGAGACCCAGTACTTC.

The chain carries TRBV5-1 and TRBJ2-2; 7 bases match TRBD2. The germline V gene encodes CDR1 SGHRS and CDR2 YFSETQ. V trimming: 0 bases; J trimming: 4 bases; junction bases outside the gene matches: 3. The CDR3 is 15 amino acids. CDR3 bases: TGCGCCAGCAGCTTGGTGGCGGGAGTCACCGGGGAGCTGTTTTTT. Its translation: CASSLVAGVTGELFF.

This chain links TRBV10-3 with TRBJ1-2, with D perhaps matching TRBD1 (5 bases). The CDR3 has 15 residues. The V gene's germline CDR1 is ENHRY and CDR2 SYGVKD. Trimming removed 10 bases from V and 8 bases from J, with 26 bases in between. Written as DNA, the CDR3 is TGTGCCAGCACCCTACAAAAGGAGGGGTTTGGGGGCTACACCTTC. Protein product: CASTLQKEGFGGYTF.

The sample holds a few counts of this clonotype. V usage is TRBV12-3 or TRBV12-4 and J usage is TRBJ1-5; 7 positions match TRBD1. The CDR3 contains 14 residues. Unmatched junction bases numbered 4, after V lost 3 bases and J lost 5 bases. CDR3 in amino acids: CASSLTGIYQPQHF. The CDR3 bases are TGTGCCAGCAGTTTGACAGGGATCTATCAGCCCCAGCATTTT.

The rearrangement links TRBV15 to TRBJ2-7; 10 positions match TRBD1. Germline V gene data show CDR1 as LNHNV and CDR2 as YYDKDF (reference sequence). The CDR3 runs to 16 residues. The J segment lost 7 bases and the V segment lost 5 bases, leaving 14 bases of the junction unmatched. Here the CDR3 reads CATSSRPGTGDEEQYV. CDR3 nucleotides: TGTGCCACCAGCTCACGACCCGGGACAGGGGATGAAGAGCAGTACGTC.